One and the same sample provided the 30 T cell receptor beta chains below, sequenced in a study of cytomegalovirus exposure and HLA in healthy donors. The PCR had 60 Vbeta and 13 Jbeta primers. Assay: immunoSEQ multiplex PCR; the TCRdb copy retains only in-frame clones and omits some. The data contain over 75,000 clones, around 10% of them singletons. The sequenced sample was PBMCs. The receptor source for this set is a man aged 45-60 years in good health and CMV-seropositive.

This clone has a handful of counts. The chain is built from TRBV7-8 and TRBJ1-6, with TRBD1 as a possible D gene (5 bases). CDR1 is SGHVS and CDR2 is FQNEAQ in the germline V gene. V lost 5 bases and J 7 bases, leaving 12 bases between the germline ends. CDR3 length: 14 residues. CDR3 bases: TGTGCCAGCAGCATGCGGGACCTAAATTCACCCCTCCACTTT. Encoded protein: CASSMRDLNSPLHF.

A few counts support this clone. The V and J genes are TRBV5-1 and TRBJ2-1; D may be TRBD1 (5 bases). V was shortened by 0 bases and J by 0 bases, with 13 bases between the two germline ends. Germline lookup yields CDR1 SGHRS and CDR2 YFSETQ. This CDR3 spans 17 amino acids. This chain's CDR3 is CASSLVLGQSSYNEQFF. In DNA, the CDR3 is TGCGCCAGCAGCTTGGTGCTGGGGCAGAGCTCCTACAATGAGCAGTTCTTC. Based on the CDR3 plus reference TRBV5-1 and TRBJ2-1, the full variable domain is KAGVTQTPRYLIKTRGQQVTLSCSPISGHRSVSWYQQTPGQGLQFLFEYFSETQRNKGNFPGRFSGRQFSNSRSEMNVSTLELGDSALYLCASSLVLGQSSYNEQFFGPGTRLTVL.

CDR3 coding DNA: TGTGCCTGGAGTGCTCTAGCGGTCTACGAGCAGTACTTC. It codes for CAWSALAVYEQYF. This sequence joins TRBV30 and TRBJ2-5, with 7 bases lining up with TRBD2. The end of the DNA aligns better with TRBJ2-7, so the J call may be wrong. CDR1 GTSNPN and CDR2 SVGIG come from the germline V gene (reference sequence). The CDR3 loop spans 13 amino acids.

J is TRBJ2-5 and V is TRBV29-1, with 8 bases aligning to TRBD2. The CDR3 has 14 residues. The V segment lost 6 bases and the J segment 5 bases; nucleotides outside the gene matches: 11. CDR1 is SQVTM, CDR2 ANQGSEA, per germline. CDR3 region: CSVEPSGRRETQYF. CDR3 nucleotides: TGCAGCGTCGAGCCCAGCGGGAGACGGGAGACCCAGTACTTC.

This clone was counted between two and nine times. The chain couples TRBV28 to TRBJ1-5; no clear D gene. V was trimmed by 8 bases and J by 6 bases, leaving 11 bases between them. The CDR3 sequence is 12 residues long. Germline V gives CDR1 MDHEN, CDR2 SYDVKM. The CDR3, as DNA: TGTGCCAGCCTTACCCCGGGTCAGCCCCAGCATTTT. Translation gives CASLTPGQPQHF.

This clone was counted only a few times. V is TRBV4-1 and J is TRBJ2-5; D not resolved. The closer fit of TRBJ2-7 to the DNA end suggests the J call may be wrong. CDR3 length: 13 amino acids. CDR1 and CDR2 from the germline V gene are MGHRA and YSYEKL. The CDR3 region is CASSQFLRYEQYF. The DNA of the CDR3 is TGCGCCAGCAGCCAATTCCTGAGGTACGAGCAGTACTTC.

CDR3 protein: CASSIGTEANYGYTF. DNA of the CDR3: TGTGCCAGCAGCATCGGGACAGAGGCTAACTATGGCTACACCTTC. The chain joins TRBV5-4 to TRBJ1-2, with 7 bases matching TRBD1. The length of the CDR3 is 15 residues. The germline CDR1 and CDR2 sequences are SGHNT and YYREEE (reference sequence). Losses at the gene ends were 4 bases for V and 0 bases for J; bases not matched to a gene: 6.

This clone has only a few counts. The V call is TRBV9, the J call TRBJ2-1; TRBD1 matches 7 bases. The CDR3 runs 15 residues. J gave up 9 bases and V 3 bases, and 12 bases lay outside the gene matches. The germline V gene encodes CDR1 SGDLS and CDR2 YYNGEE. CDR3 sequence: CASSGRGQGGGEQFF. In nucleotides, the CDR3 is TGTGCCAGCAGCGGTAGGGGGCAGGGTGGCGGTGAGCAGTTCTTC.

This clone turned up a few times. CDR3 sequence: CASSRPDRGPRYGYTF. In DNA, the CDR3 is TGTGCCAGCAGCCGACCCGACAGGGGTCCACGGTATGGCTACACCTTC. V usage is TRBV4-2 and J usage is TRBJ1-2; 8 positions agree with TRBD1. The CDR3 runs to 16 residues. The germline V gene encodes CDR1 LGHNA and CDR2 YNFKEQ. V lost 4 bases, J lost 5 bases, and 12 bases stayed unmatched.

Comment on this clone: Other nucleotide sequences in the sample specify the same CDR3. The CDR3 loop reads CASSPNTDTQYF. The CDR3 coding sequence is TGTGCCAGCAGCCCTAACACAGATACGCAGTATTTT. This chain joins TRBV7-9 and TRBJ2-3; D gene uncertain. The germline V gene encodes CDR1 SEHNR and CDR2 FQNEAQ (reference sequence). With 5 bases removed from V and 2 bases from J, the gap between germline ends came to 5 bases. This CDR3 contains 12 residues.

This clone turned up a few times. V is TRBV15 and J is TRBJ1-1; weak D call: TRBD1 (6 bases). Looked up from germline, CDR1 is LNHNV and CDR2 is YYDKDF (reference sequence). Trimming took 6 bases from V and 5 from J, leaving 19 bases between them. The CDR3 totals 15 residues. Written as DNA, the CDR3 is TGTGCCACCAGAGGGGGGGAGGGGCTGTGGACTGAAGCTTTCTTT. It translates to CATRGGEGLWTEAFF.

There are a few counts of this clone. The V and J genes are TRBV6-5 and TRBJ2-5; 9 bases agree with TRBD2. J was trimmed by 3 bases and V by 4 bases; bases with no gene match: 6. The CDR3 is made up of 15 amino acids. Per the germline V gene, CDR1 is MNHEY and CDR2 is SVGAGI. DNA for the CDR3: TGTGCCAGCAGTTCCCACATAGCGGGAGAAGAGACCCAGTACTTC. Amino acid sequence: CASSSHIAGEETQYF.

This clone was seen a handful of times. The chain couples TRBV7-8 to TRBJ1-2; D unclear. Trimming took 3 bases from V and 1 from J, leaving 12 bases between them. CDR3 length: 15 amino acids. Germline CDR1 reads SGHVS; CDR2 reads FQNEAQ. The CDR3 protein is CASSFGVGSNYGYTF. In DNA, the CDR3 is TGTGCCAGCAGCTTCGGAGTGGGGAGTAACTATGGCTACACCTTC.

The rearrangement uses TRBV2 and TRBJ1-5; no clear D gene. The CDR3 spans 14 residues. V was pared by 6 bases and J by 7 bases, with 16 bases between. The V gene's germline CDR1 is SNHLY and CDR2 FYNNEI. The CDR3 protein is CASSALGGSQPQHF. CDR3 sequence (DNA): TGTGCCAGCAGCGCCTTGGGCGGGAGCCAGCCCCAGCATTTT.

This chain connects TRBV28 to TRBJ1-1, with D unclear. This CDR3 contains 14 residues. Germline lookup yields CDR1 MDHEN and CDR2 SYDVKM. V was pared by 4 bases and J by 4 bases, with 13 bases between. Here the CDR3 reads CASSSALAPTEAFF. The CDR3 nucleotides read TGTGCCAGCAGTTCGGCCCTAGCGCCCACTGAAGCTTTCTTT. The full variable domain, in which reference TRBV28 and TRBJ1-1 provide the parts outside the CDR3, is DVKVTQSSRYLVKRTGEKVFLECVQDMDHENMFWYRQDPGLGLRLIYFSYDVKMKEKGDIPEGYSVSREKKERFSLILESASTNQTSMYLCASSSALAPTEAFFGQGTRLTVV.

The rearrangement links TRBV5-1 to TRBJ2-1; D not resolved. V lost 3 bases and J lost 4, with 5 bases in between. The CDR3 totals 12 residues. Germline V gives CDR1 SGHRS, CDR2 YFSETQ. Written as DNA, the CDR3 is TGCGCCAGCAGCTGGGCTTACAATGAGCAGTTCTTC. Translation: CASSWAYNEQFF.

This clone was observed a few times. V and J are TRBV6-6 and TRBJ2-1; 7 nucleotides line up with TRBD2. Trimming removed 8 bases from V and 3 bases from J; junction bases left unmatched: 7. This CDR3 region has 14 residues. Germline V gives CDR1 MNHNY, CDR2 SVGAGI (reference sequence). CDR3 protein: CASSGREGYNEQFF. CDR3 nucleotides: TGTGCCAGCTCAGGGAGGGAGGGCTACAATGAGCAGTTCTTC.

The genes are TRBV18 and TRBJ1-2, with D uncertain. The germline gives CDR1 KGHSH, CDR2 LQKENI. This CDR3 comprises 12 residues. Between the trimmed V and J ends, which lost 5 bases and 2 bases, there was a span of 6 bases. DNA for the CDR3: TGTGCCAGCTCAACAGAGAACTATGGCTACACCTTC. Its translation is CASSTENYGYTF. The variable domain in full, completed from reference TRBV18 and TRBJ1-2, reads NAGVMQNPRHLVRRRGQEARLRCSPMKGHSHVYWYRQLPEEGLKFMVYLQKENIIDESGMPKERFSAEFPKEGPSILRIQQVVRGDSAAYFCASSTENYGYTFGSGTRLTVV.

This clone has only a few counts. The V gene is TRBV7-3, the J gene TRBJ2-1; TRBD2 matches 9 bases. J gave up 5 bases and V 6 bases, and 8 bases lay outside the gene matches. The germline CDR1 and CDR2 sequences are SGHTA and FQGTGA. The CDR3 is 15 residues long. CDR3 nucleotides: TGTGCCAGCAGTAGTAGCGGGAGAAATAACAATGAGCAGTTCTTC. This gives the protein CASSSSGRNNNEQFF.

This clone turned up a few times. This chain connects TRBV7-9 to TRBJ2-2, with TRBD2 matching 7 bases. CDR3 length: 15 amino acids. CDR1 and CDR2 from the germline V gene are SEHNR and FQNEAQ (reference sequence). The V gene end was trimmed by 8 bases and the J gene end by 1 base; junction bases not matched to a gene: 7. CDR3: CASSAGTMNTGELFF. Written as DNA, the CDR3 is TGTGCCAGCTCCGCCGGGACTATGAACACCGGGGAGCTGTTTTTT. Together with reference TRBV7-9 and TRBJ2-2, the CDR3 gives the full variable domain: DTGVSQNPRHKITKRGQNVTFRCDPISEHNRLYWYRQTLGQGPEFLTYFQNEAQLEKSRLLSDRFSAERPKGSFSTLEIQRTEQGDSAMYLCASSAGTMNTGELFFGEGSRLTVL.

The chain uses TRBV5-1 and TRBJ1-5; 8 nucleotides align to TRBD1. Trimming at V came to 4 bases and at J to 2 bases, leaving 2 bases not matched to a gene. The germline V gene encodes CDR1 SGHRS and CDR2 YFSETQ. The CDR3 consists of 14 residues. The CDR3 DNA reads as TGCGCCAGCAGCGAACAGGGGGGCAATCAGCCCCAGCATTTT. Its protein product is CASSEQGGNQPQHF.

V gene TRBV19 combines with J gene TRBJ2-1, with 7 positions matching TRBD2. The trim removed 4 bases at V and 1 base at J, leaving 10 bases unmatched. This CDR3 is 17 amino acids long. Germline CDR1 and CDR2: LNHDA and SQIVND (reference sequence). This CDR3 is CASSTWSPSGSYNEQFF. The DNA of the CDR3 is TGTGCCAGTAGTACCTGGTCCCCTAGCGGATCCTACAATGAGCAGTTCTTC.

The J gene is TRBJ2-1, the V gene TRBV5-1; a weak D match, TRBD2 (5 bases). The V gene's germline CDR1 is SGHRS and CDR2 YFSETQ. V was cut by 2 bases and J by 2 bases, with 11 bases left in between. The CDR3 is made up of 15 amino acids. The CDR3 region is CASSFGVITYNEQFF. CDR3 DNA: TGCGCCAGCAGCTTCGGGGTTATCACCTACAATGAGCAGTTCTTC.

The chain recombines TRBV27 with TRBJ2-5; D remains ambiguous. This CDR3 has 14 amino acids. V gave up 4 bases and J gave up 2 bases, with 11 bases separating them. Germline-derived CDR1 and CDR2 are MNHEY and SMNVEV (reference sequence). The chain's CDR3 is CASSSIGGQETQYF. CDR3 DNA sequence: TGTGCCAGCAGTTCCATCGGCGGACAAGAGACCCAGTACTTC.

This clone has just a few counts. The CDR3 sequence: CASSQTSGRTSGELFF. Here the CDR3 DNA reads TGTGCCAGCAGCCAAACTAGCGGGAGAACTTCCGGGGAGCTGTTTTTT. This chain uses TRBV7-3 with TRBJ2-2, with 11 bases lining up with TRBD2. CDR1 SGHTA and CDR2 FQGTGA come from the germline V gene. CDR3 size: 16 residues. The trim removed 5 bases at V and 6 bases at J, leaving 8 bases unmatched.

The table lists this clone with a few counts. The chain carries TRBV5-1 and TRBJ2-3; D perhaps matches TRBD2 (6 bases). The germline CDR1 and CDR2 sequences are SGHRS and YFSETQ. Trimming cost V 4 bases and J 7 bases, with 19 bases left between them. This CDR3 region has 15 residues. The CDR3 DNA follows: TGCGCCAGCAGCCTGGGAGTTTCTGCGGGGAATACGCAGTATTTT. Translating it yields CASSLGVSAGNTQYF.

This clone was seen more than once but under ten times. This chain joins TRBV18 and TRBJ1-1; possible D gene TRBD1, 6 bases. Germline V lookup: CDR1 KGHSH, CDR2 LQKENI. The CDR3 is made up of 12 amino acids. V was cut by 5 bases and J by 5 bases, with 9 bases left in between. The chain's CDR3 is CASSNRDTEAFF. In DNA, the CDR3 is TGTGCCAGCTCAAACAGGGATACTGAAGCTTTCTTT.

The rearrangement links TRBV7-6 to TRBJ2-1; 8 bases align to TRBD2. Germline-derived CDR1 and CDR2 are SGHVS and FNYEAQ. With 4 bases clipped from V and 9 bases from J, the junction kept 2 bases outside the gene matches. The CDR3 spans 12 residues. DNA of the CDR3: TGTGCCAGCAGCTCAGCGGGAGCTGAGCAGTTCTTC. Amino acid sequence: CASSSAGAEQFF. Full variable domain (missing parts from reference TRBV7-6 and TRBJ2-1): GAGVSQSPRYKVTKRGQDVALRCDPISGHVSLYWYRQALGQGPEFLTYFNYEAQQDKSGLPNDRFSAERPEGSISTLTIQRTEQRDSAMYRCASSSAGAEQFFGPGTRLTVL.

V gene TRBV7-3 combines with J gene TRBJ1-1; a weak D match, TRBD1 (5 bases). Per germline, CDR1 SGHTA and CDR2 FQGTGA. The CDR3 runs 13 residues. V shed 5 bases and J shed 1 base, with 8 bases lying between them. The DNA for the CDR3 is TGTGCCAGCAGCCGGGGGACGAACACTGAAGCTTTCTTT. This encodes CASSRGTNTEAFF.

This clone was counted only a few times. V gene TRBV6-5 combines with J gene TRBJ1-5; D call uncertain. The CDR3 has 13 amino acids. Per germline, CDR1 MNHEY and CDR2 SVGAGI. V was pared by 0 bases and J by 4 bases, with 4 bases between. The CDR3 DNA reads TGTGCCAGCAGTTACTCGAGAAATCAGCCCCAGCATTTT. This sequence encodes CASSYSRNQPQHF.